Listed below are T cell receptor beta chains from one sample, sequenced in a study of cytomegalovirus exposure and HLA in healthy donors. The data were produced by immunoSEQ multiplex PCR, yet TCRdb's version contains in-frame clones alone and is incomplete. The sample carries some 180,000 clones, 70% to 85% recorded once. Material for sequencing was PBMCs. These receptors were obtained from a girl aged 2 to 9 in good health and CMV-seropositive. Both conserved end residues are part of each CDR3. The order of the fields is V gene, D gene, J gene, CDR3 DNA, CDR3 protein. A D gene is named only where the DNA matches it firmly.

V: TRBV10-3; D: TRBD1; J: TRBJ1-2; DNA: TGTGCCATCAGTGAGTCGACTGGGAAACAGGGGGCATTAACGGAATATGGCTACACCTTC; CDR3: CAISESTGKQGALTEYGYTF
V: TRBV21-1; D: NA; J: TRBJ1-3; DNA: TGTGCCAGCAGCCGCAGGCTATCCTTCTCTGGAAACACCATATATTTT; CDR3: CASSRRLSFSGNTIYF
V: TRBV30; D: TRBD1; J: TRBJ2-7; DNA: TGTGCCTGGAGTCAGGGACAGGGCGGTGAGCAGTACTTC; CDR3: CAWSQGQGGEQYF
V: TRBV27; D: TRBD1; J: TRBJ1-2; DNA: TGTGCCAGCAGTTTCTGGGGCGGGACAGGGGGGAACTATGGCTACACCTTC; CDR3: CASSFWGGTGGNYGYTF
V: TRBV13; D: NA; J: TRBJ2-1; DNA: TGTGCCAGCAGCTTAGGACTCGGCGGTGAGCAGTTCTTC; CDR3: CASSLGLGGEQFF
V: TRBV14; D: NA; J: TRBJ2-7; DNA: TGTGCCAGCAGCCACCAGGGATACTCCTACGAGCAGTACTTC; CDR3: CASSHQGYSYEQYF
V: TRBV9; D: TRBD1; J: TRBJ1-6; DNA: TGTGCCAGCAGCGTAAGGACAGGACACAATTTCCGATCACCCCTCCACTTT; CDR3: CASSVRTGHNFRSPLHF
V: TRBV4-2; D: TRBD1; J: TRBJ1-2; DNA: TGTGCCAGCACCCCCTCGGAAGGGGGCGAGGATGGCTACACCTTC; CDR3: CASTPSEGGEDGYTF
V: TRBV4-1; D: NA; J: TRBJ1-5; DNA: TGCGCCAGCAGCCAAGAGACAGCCAATCAGCCCCAGCATTTT; CDR3: CASSQETANQPQHF
V: TRBV5-6; D: NA; J: TRBJ1-2; DNA: TGTGCCAGCAGCCTCCTAACAGGGCCCCAGGCGTCAGGCTACACCTTC; CDR3: CASSLLTGPQASGYTF
V: TRBV6-1; D: NA; J: TRBJ1-1; DNA: TGTGCCAGCAAACAATCCTCACCAGGCGCTGAAGCTTTCTTT; CDR3: CASKQSSPGAEAFF